This entry describes one TCR beta chain. This record comes from a study of T cell responses to AZD1222 COVID-19 vaccine. The CDR3 is 16 amino acids. Germline-derived CDR1 and CDR2 are SGHTA and FQGNSA. The V and J ends lost 5 bases and 0 bases, in that order; junction bases with no gene match: 6. Profiled with immunoSEQ multiplex PCR; TCRdb holds only in-frame clones, not every one. Seen here are about 140,000 clones, 88% observed once, and the top ten hold around 3.3%. This specimen consisted of peripheral blood, obtained on day 0 of AZD1222 vaccination. This chain joins TRBV7-2 and TRBJ1-3; TRBD1 matches at 8 bases. This sequence was found in an adult in good health. CDR3 residues: CASSIGQGRSGNTIYF. CDR3 bases: TGTGCCAGCAGCATCGGACAGGGACGCTCTGGAAACACCATATATTTT.